This T cell receptor (beta chain) was captured by sequencing in a study of radiation and T cells in renal cell carcinoma. Whole-study results and caveats: No pretreatment tumor biopsies were available for baseline clonotypes.

The V end was cut by 6 bases, the J end by 2 bases, with 17 bases between. The CDR3 has 16 residues. CDR1 is MNHEY and CDR2 is SMNVEV in the germline V gene (reference sequence). About this clone itself: Its antigen is still unknown.

The assay was immunoSEQ multiplex PCR, and TCRdb's table has in-frame clones only and misses some. The sample carries 150,000 or so clones, about 88% recorded once. Time point defined: blood 4 weeks post-SBRT, at nephrectomy. Treatment denoted: 15 Gy SBRT to primary tumor, nephrectomy 4 weeks later. Nephrectomy followed 15 Gy stereotactic body radiation by 4 weeks. The sequencing used blood, collected from a patient whose treatment included radiotherapy and nephrectomy. The receptor was isolated from a woman aged 50 to 60 with renal cell carcinoma. This sequence joins TRBV27 and TRBJ2-1, with D perhaps matching TRBD2 (6 bases). DNA of the CDR3: TGTGCCAGCAGGAGGACTAACCTCATGACCTACAATGAGCAGTTCTTC. It translates to CASRRTNLMTYNEQFF.